Listed below are T cell receptor beta chains from one sample, sequenced in a study of blood T cell repertoires in COVID-19. The assay was immunoSEQ multiplex PCR, and TCRdb's table has in-frame clones only and misses some. The table lists about 290,000 clones, about nine tenths of them singletons. Sequenced material: peripheral blood. The receptors derive from a young woman with active or convalescent COVID-19. Each CDR3 is given with its conserved first and last residue. The order of the fields is J gene, D gene, clone size, V gene, CDR3 DNA, CDR3 protein. The D gene is left open where the match is weak. A row's size may be missing; if present it is once, few, many or a size class.

J gene: TRBJ2-7
D gene: TRBD1
clone size: NA
V gene: TRBV15
CDR3 DNA: TGTGCCACCAGCATAGACACAGGGGCCTACGAGCAGTACTTC
CDR3 protein: CATSIDTGAYEQYF

J gene: TRBJ1-5
D gene: NA
clone size: NA
V gene: TRBV4-3
CDR3 DNA: TGCGCCAGCAGCCAGGGGGGGCGAGATCAGCCCCAGCATTTT
CDR3 protein: CASSQGGRDQPQHF

J gene: TRBJ2-1
D gene: TRBD2
clone size: NA
V gene: TRBV25-1
CDR3 DNA: TGTGCCAGCAGTGGGGGGACTAGCGGGGAGTTCTTC
CDR3 protein: CASSGGTSGEFF

J gene: TRBJ2-6
D gene: NA
clone size: NA
V gene: TRBV19
CDR3 DNA: TGTGCCAGTAGTCCTCTTCTCTCTGGGGCCAACGTCCTGACTTTC
CDR3 protein: CASSPLLSGANVLTF

J gene: TRBJ2-7
D gene: TRBD2
clone size: NA
V gene: TRBV6-4
CDR3 DNA: TGTGCCAGCAGGGAAAACTCCGCGGGAGGGCCCTACGAGCAGTACTTC
CDR3 protein: CASRENSAGGPYEQYF

J gene: TRBJ2-1
D gene: NA
clone size: NA
V gene: TRBV7-2
CDR3 DNA: TGTGCCAGCAGCTTGGGGGCCGCCTACAATGAGCAGTTCTTC
CDR3 protein: CASSLGAAYNEQFF

J gene: TRBJ1-3
D gene: NA
clone size: few
V gene: TRBV7-2
CDR3 DNA: TGTGCCAGCAGCTCTGAGACAGGAAACACCATATATTTT
CDR3 protein: CASSSETGNTIYF

J gene: TRBJ1-1
D gene: NA
clone size: NA
V gene: TRBV3-1/TRBV3-2
CDR3 DNA: TGTGCCAGCAGCCACTCGGGACAAAAGAACACTGAAGCTTTCTTT
CDR3 protein: CASSHSGQKNTEAFF

J gene: TRBJ2-7
D gene: TRBD2
clone size: NA
V gene: TRBV7-2
CDR3 DNA: TGTGCCAGCAGCACCCGATTGGGACTAGCGGGGGCCTCCTACGAGCAGTACTTC
CDR3 protein: CASSTRLGLAGASYEQYF

J gene: TRBJ2-3
D gene: NA
clone size: NA
V gene: TRBV19
CDR3 DNA: TGTGCCAGTAGGATCGGACACCGACCAGAGGATACGCAGTATTTT
CDR3 protein: CASRIGHRPEDTQYF

J gene: TRBJ2-4
D gene: NA
clone size: NA
V gene: TRBV5-1
CDR3 DNA: TGCGCCAGCAGCTTGGCAGGCACCATACCCCTAGCCAAAAACATTCAGTACTTC
CDR3 protein: CASSLAGTIPLAKNIQYF

J gene: TRBJ1-1
D gene: NA
clone size: NA
V gene: TRBV5-1
CDR3 DNA: TGCGCCAGCAGCTGGGCAGGGCCGAGTGAAACTGAAGCTTTCTTT
CDR3 protein: CASSWAGPSETEAFF

J gene: TRBJ1-6
D gene: NA
clone size: once
V gene: TRBV2
CDR3 DNA: TGTGCCAGCAGTGAGCAGGGAGGAAACTATAATTCACCCCTCCACTTT
CDR3 protein: CASSEQGGNYNSPLHF

J gene: TRBJ1-4
D gene: TRBD1
clone size: NA
V gene: TRBV27
CDR3 DNA: TGTGCCGGCAGTCCCTATCGACAGGGGATTAATGAAAAACTGTTTTTT
CDR3 protein: CAGSPYRQGINEKLFF

J gene: TRBJ2-3
D gene: TRBD2
clone size: NA
V gene: TRBV5-4
CDR3 DNA: TGTGCCAGCAGCGACGGGACTAGCGGGGGGGCGGGTACAGATACGCAGTATTTT
CDR3 protein: CASSDGTSGGAGTDTQYF

J gene: TRBJ1-5
D gene: NA
clone size: NA
V gene: TRBV18
CDR3 DNA: TGTGCCAGCTCACCTTCTGGGGGGGCCTTACAGCCCCAGCATTTT
CDR3 protein: CASSPSGGALQPQHF